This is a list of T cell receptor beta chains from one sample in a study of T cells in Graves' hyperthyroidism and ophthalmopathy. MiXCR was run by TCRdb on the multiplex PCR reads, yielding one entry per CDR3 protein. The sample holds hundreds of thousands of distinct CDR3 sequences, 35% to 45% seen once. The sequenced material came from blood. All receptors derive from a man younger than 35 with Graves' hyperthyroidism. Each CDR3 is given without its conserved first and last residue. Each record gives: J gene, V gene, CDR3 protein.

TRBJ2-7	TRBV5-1	ASSPRDSGFGEQY
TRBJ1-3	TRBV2	ASSEDGFSSGNTIY
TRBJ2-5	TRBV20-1	SARSGGPKETQY
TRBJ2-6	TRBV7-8	ASSLASGANTGANVLT
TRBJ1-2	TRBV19	ASSTQGTGYT
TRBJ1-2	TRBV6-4	ASSDPGTVYGYT
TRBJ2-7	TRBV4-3	ASSQGVFSYEQY
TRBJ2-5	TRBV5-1	ASTRGDQETQY
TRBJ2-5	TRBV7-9	ASSKGTVGRQETQY
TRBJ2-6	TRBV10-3	AISEIGSGANVLT
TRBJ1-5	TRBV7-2	ASSFWAGGNQPQH
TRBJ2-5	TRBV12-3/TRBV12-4	ASTLLGAGETQY
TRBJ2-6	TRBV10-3	AISESESGANVLT
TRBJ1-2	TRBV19	ASNQGRGGGYT
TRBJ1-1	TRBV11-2	AITGLGTEAF
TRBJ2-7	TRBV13	ASSLRAGKRGLPYEQY
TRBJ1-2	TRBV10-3	AIRGGRGYT
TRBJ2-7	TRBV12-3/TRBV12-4	ASGSGGLTYEQY
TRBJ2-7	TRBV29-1	SVVLFIAGAYEQY
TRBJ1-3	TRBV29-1	SNSRGVSGNTIY
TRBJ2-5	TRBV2	ASSPESDRGETQY
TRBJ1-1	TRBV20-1	SARGVAGATEAF
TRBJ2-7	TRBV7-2	ASSGPRWRDYEQY
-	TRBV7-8	ASSPGSRGGETQY
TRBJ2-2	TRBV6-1	ASSLGTSGRWELF
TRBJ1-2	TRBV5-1	ASSRQESGGYT
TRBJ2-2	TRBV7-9	ASSPAGGPKPNTGELF
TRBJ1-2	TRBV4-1	ASSQGDIYGYT
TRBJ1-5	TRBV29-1	SVTTGDHQPQH
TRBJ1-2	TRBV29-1	SAGVGQGYT
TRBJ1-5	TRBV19	ASSIDLSGGNERDQPQH
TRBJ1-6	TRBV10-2	ASSEPLDGALNSPLH
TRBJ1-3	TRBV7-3	ASRSGAGASGNTIY
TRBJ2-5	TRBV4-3	ASSQVVAGAGETQY
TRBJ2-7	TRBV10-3	ASILHTGTSYEQY
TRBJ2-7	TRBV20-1	SASWPSGTYEQY
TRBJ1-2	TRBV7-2	ASSLSQAYGYT
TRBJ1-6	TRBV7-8	ASSYSGRADSPLH
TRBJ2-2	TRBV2	ASSGDGTNTGELF
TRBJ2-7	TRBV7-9	ASSSSGLAAFGEQY
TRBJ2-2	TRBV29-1	SVDTGANTGELF
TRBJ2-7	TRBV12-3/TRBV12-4	ASSLVASGEQY
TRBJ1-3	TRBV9	ASSGNTIY
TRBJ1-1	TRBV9	ASSPALNGAEAF
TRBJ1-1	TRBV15	ATSRGRPSQEAF
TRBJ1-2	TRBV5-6	ASSLRGLGNYGYT
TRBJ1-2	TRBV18	ASSPPRGEGVHYSGYT
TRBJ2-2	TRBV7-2	ASSLVGPGGTGELF
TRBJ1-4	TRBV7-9	ASSPTSTNEKLF
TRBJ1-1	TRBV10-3	AISESGGAF